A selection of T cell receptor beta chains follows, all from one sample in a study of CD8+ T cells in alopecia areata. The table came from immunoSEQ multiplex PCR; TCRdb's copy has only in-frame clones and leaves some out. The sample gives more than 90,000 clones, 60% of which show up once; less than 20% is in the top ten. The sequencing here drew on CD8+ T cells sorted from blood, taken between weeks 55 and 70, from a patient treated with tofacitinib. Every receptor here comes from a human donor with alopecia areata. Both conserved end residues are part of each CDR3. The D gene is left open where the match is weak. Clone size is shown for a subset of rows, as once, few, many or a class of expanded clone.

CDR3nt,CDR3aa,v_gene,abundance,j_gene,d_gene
TGTGCCAGCAGCTATAGAGGACAGAAGCTTTACAATGAGCAGTTCTTC,CASSYRGQKLYNEQFF,TRBV11-2,few,TRBJ2-1,NA
TGTGCCAGCAGCGTACGCCGGGGTTCCACAGATACGCAGTATTTT,CASSVRRGSTDTQYF,TRBV9,few,TRBJ2-3,NA
TGTGCCAGCAGTTCGAACAGGAACTTTGAAAAACTGTTTTTT,CASSSNRNFEKLFF,TRBV6-5,few,TRBJ1-4,NA
TGCGCCAGCAGCCAAGACTACTCTGGAAACACCATATATTTT,CASSQDYSGNTIYF,TRBV4-1,NA,TRBJ1-3,NA
TGTGCCAGCAGTTTAGAACAGTCTCGGGTTAATAATTCACCCCTCCACTTT,CASSLEQSRVNNSPLHF,TRBV27,NA,TRBJ1-6,NA
TGTGCCAGCAGCTTAGAGCTAGCGGGGGAGCAAGAGACCCAGTACTTC,CASSLELAGEQETQYF,TRBV7-8,NA,TRBJ2-5,TRBD2
TGTGCCAGCAGACCCGTGACAGGGGGCGACGAGCAGTACTTC,CASRPVTGGDEQYF,TRBV6-6,NA,TRBJ2-7,TRBD1
TGTGCCTGGAGTGAGGGCCGAGTAGATGAAAAACTGTTTTTT,CAWSEGRVDEKLFF,TRBV30,NA,TRBJ1-4,NA
TGTGCCAGCAGCTCCCCAGGACATAACACTGAAGCTTTCTTT,CASSSPGHNTEAFF,TRBV13,NA,TRBJ1-1,NA
TGCAGCGTTGACCAGGGTTTGATGAACACTGAAGCTTTCTTT,CSVDQGLMNTEAFF,TRBV29-1,few,TRBJ1-1,NA
TGTGCCAGCAGTGAGTCCCGACAGTCCTATGGCTACACCTTC,CASSESRQSYGYTF,TRBV2,NA,TRBJ1-2,NA
TGTGCCAGCAGTTATCCCGGGACAGGGGTTGCCGGGGAGCTGTTTTTT,CASSYPGTGVAGELFF,TRBV6-6,NA,TRBJ2-2,TRBD1
TGCGCCAGCAGCCAAGACCGGGGGCATGGCTACACCTTC,CASSQDRGHGYTF,TRBV4-1,few,TRBJ1-2,NA
TGCAGCGTTGAAGATCCGGACAGGGTCCACAATGAGCAGTTCTTC,CSVEDPDRVHNEQFF,TRBV29-1,NA,TRBJ2-1,TRBD1
TGTGCCAGCAGTGAATTCGGCAGGGGGACATACAATGAGCAGTTCTTC,CASSEFGRGTYNEQFF,TRBV6-1,NA,TRBJ2-1,TRBD1
TGTGCCAGCAGCTTGGTACCCGACACAGATACGCAGTATTTT,CASSLVPDTDTQYF,TRBV5-4,NA,TRBJ2-3,NA
TGTGCCAGCAGTTACTCCTCCGGGGACCCCTACGAGCAGTACTTC,CASSYSSGDPYEQYF,TRBV7-9,NA,TRBJ2-7,NA
TGTGCCAGCAGCTCCGAGCCGGGAGCTTTCTTT,CASSSEPGAFF,TRBV11-2,few,TRBJ1-1,NA
TGTGCCAGCAGCTCCCTCACAGATACGCAGTATTTT,CASSSLTDTQYF,TRBV7-9,NA,TRBJ2-3,NA
TGTGCCAGCAGTCAAAACAGGGCTTGGAATTACAATGAGCAGTTCTTC,CASSQNRAWNYNEQFF,TRBV27,NA,TRBJ2-1,NA
TGTGCCACCAGCAGAGAAGGGGATCAGCCCCAGCATTTT,CATSREGDQPQHF,TRBV15,NA,TRBJ1-5,NA
TGTGCCAGCAGCCCGGGGAACACCGGGGAGCTGTTTTTT,CASSPGNTGELFF,TRBV5-6,NA,TRBJ2-2,NA
TGCGCCAGCAGCAAGTGGACAGGGGATCTGTATGGCTACACCTTC,CASSKWTGDLYGYTF,TRBV5-1,NA,TRBJ1-2,TRBD1
TGCAGCGTTGTTAACACTGAAGCTTTCTTT,CSVVNTEAFF,TRBV29-1,NA,TRBJ1-1,NA
TGTGCCAGCAGCAGAACTAGCGGGGGGGGCTCCACAGATACGCAGTATTTT,CASSRTSGGGSTDTQYF,TRBV2,NA,TRBJ2-3,TRBD2
TGTGCCAGCAGTGACGGGACTGCAGACTCTGGGGCCAACGTCCTGACTTTC,CASSDGTADSGANVLTF,TRBV6-4,NA,TRBJ2-6,NA
TGTGCCAGCAGCCCATCGAACACTGAAGCTTTCTTT,CASSPSNTEAFF,TRBV5-6,NA,TRBJ1-1,NA
TGTGCCAGCAGCTTAGATCTGGTGACCCCGAACACTGAAGCTTTCTTT,CASSLDLVTPNTEAFF,TRBV11-2,NA,TRBJ1-1,NA
TGTGCCACAGGGGAAAGCGGGTCGCTACACTACGAGCAGTACTTC,CATGESGSLHYEQYF,TRBV6-1,NA,TRBJ2-7,NA
TGTGCCTGGGACGTGGGGGCAAGCAGGTTCTTC,CAWDVGASRFF,TRBV30,NA,TRBJ2-1,NA
TGCAGCGCCGCGAAACCCCACGACCGACTATACACTGAAGCTTTCTTT,CSAAKPHDRLYTEAFF,TRBV29-1,NA,TRBJ1-1,NA
TGCAGCGTTGAAACAGGGCTGGGCTCTGGAAACACCATATATTTT,CSVETGLGSGNTIYF,TRBV29-1,NA,TRBJ1-3,NA
TGCAGCGTCTTGGACAGCACTAACTATGGCTACACCTTC,CSVLDSTNYGYTF,TRBV29-1,NA,TRBJ1-2,NA
TGTGCCAGCAGTCAGGAAGGGACTAATGAAAAACTGTTTTTT,CASSQEGTNEKLFF,TRBV2,NA,TRBJ1-4,NA
TGTGCCAGCAGTGAAGAGAGAAGTGAGCAGTTCTTC,CASSEERSEQFF,TRBV2,NA,TRBJ2-1,NA
TGCAGCGTTGGAGGGGACGACTCCTACGAGCAGTACTTC,CSVGGDDSYEQYF,TRBV29-1,few,TRBJ2-7,NA
TGTGCCAGCAGCAAATCCCCGGGACAGGGTGATCAGCCCCAGCATTTT,CASSKSPGQGDQPQHF,TRBV16,NA,TRBJ1-5,TRBD1
TGTGCCAGCAGTCGCACAGGCTCTGGGGCCAACGTCCTGACTTTC,CASSRTGSGANVLTF,TRBV6-5,few,TRBJ2-6,NA
TGTGCCAGCAGCCCAAGTAGCGGGGGGGTATATGAGCAGTTCTTC,CASSPSSGGVYEQFF,TRBV4-2,few,TRBJ2-1,TRBD2
TGTGCCAGCAGTTACTCTTCTCCAGGTGAAGAGACCCAGTACTTC,CASSYSSPGEETQYF,TRBV6-5,NA,TRBJ2-5,NA
TGCAGCGTAGGCCATAGGACAGGGAATATTGACTATGGCTACACCTTC,CSVGHRTGNIDYGYTF,TRBV29-1,NA,TRBJ1-2,TRBD1
TGTGCTAGTGGTTCACCAGCGGGGGCGCTTAGGGCCCAGTACTTC,CASGSPAGALRAQYF,TRBV12-5,NA,TRBJ2-5,TRBD2
TGTGCCAGTAGCGAGGACTCGACCCAGTACTTC,CASSEDSTQYF,TRBV13,NA,TRBJ2-5,NA
TGTGCCAGCAGCCAAGTCGGGACTTCAATCCGCAACGAGCAGTACTTC,CASSQVGTSIRNEQYF,TRBV4-2,few,TRBJ2-7,NA
TGCGCCAGCAGCTTAACGGCCGGACTAACGAACACCGGGGAGCTGTTTTTT,CASSLTAGLTNTGELFF,TRBV5-1,few,TRBJ2-2,NA
TGTGCCAGCAGCACCTACAGAGATAGCAATCAGCCCCAGCATTTT,CASSTYRDSNQPQHF,TRBV28,NA,TRBJ1-5,NA
TGTGCCAGCAGCTTGCGTCAGGGAGGCGAGCAGTTCTTC,CASSLRQGGEQFF,TRBV7-9,NA,TRBJ2-1,NA
TGCGCCAGCAGTGATAAGACAGGGGCGAATTCACCCCTCCACTTT,CASSDKTGANSPLHF,TRBV10-1,few,TRBJ1-6,TRBD1
TGTGCCAGCAGCTTTCCCACACAGGGTTCCGGGGAGCTGTTTTTT,CASSFPTQGSGELFF,TRBV5-6,NA,TRBJ2-2,NA
TGTGCCAGCAACCGGGGTGGCACCATATATTTT,CASNRGGTIYF,TRBV9,once,TRBJ1-3,NA
TGTGCCAGCAGTTACGAGCAGGGATGGCAAGAGACCCAGTACTTC,CASSYEQGWQETQYF,TRBV6-5,NA,TRBJ2-5,NA